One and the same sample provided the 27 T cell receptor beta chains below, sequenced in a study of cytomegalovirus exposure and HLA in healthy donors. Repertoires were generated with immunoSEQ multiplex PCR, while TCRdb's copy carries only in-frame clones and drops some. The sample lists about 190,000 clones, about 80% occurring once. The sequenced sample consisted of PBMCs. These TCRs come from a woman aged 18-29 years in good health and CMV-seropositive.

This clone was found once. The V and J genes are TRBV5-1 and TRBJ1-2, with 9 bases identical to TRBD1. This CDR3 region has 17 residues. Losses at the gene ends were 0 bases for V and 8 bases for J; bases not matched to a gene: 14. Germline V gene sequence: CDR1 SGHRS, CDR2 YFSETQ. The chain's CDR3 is CASSLAGGQGSLRGYTF. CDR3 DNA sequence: TGCGCCAGCAGCTTGGCGGGGGGACAGGGAAGCTTGAGAGGCTACACCTTC.

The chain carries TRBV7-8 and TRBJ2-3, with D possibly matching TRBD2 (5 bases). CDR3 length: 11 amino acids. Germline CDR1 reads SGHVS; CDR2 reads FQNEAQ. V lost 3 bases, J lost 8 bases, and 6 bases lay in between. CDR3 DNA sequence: TGTGCCAGCAGCTTCCGGGGTACGCAGTATTTT. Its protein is CASSFRGTQYF.

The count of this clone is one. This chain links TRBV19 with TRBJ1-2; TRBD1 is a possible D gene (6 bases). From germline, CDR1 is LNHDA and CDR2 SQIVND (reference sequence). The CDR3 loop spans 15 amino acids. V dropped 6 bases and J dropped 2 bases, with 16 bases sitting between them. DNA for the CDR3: TGTGCCAGTAGGTCCGGACAGTTAGAGAACTATGGCTACACCTTC. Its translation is CASRSGQLENYGYTF.

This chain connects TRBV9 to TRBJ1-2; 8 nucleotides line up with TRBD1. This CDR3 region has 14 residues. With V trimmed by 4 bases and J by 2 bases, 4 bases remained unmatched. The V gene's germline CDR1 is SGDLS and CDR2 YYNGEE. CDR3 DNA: TGTGCCAGCAGCTCGCGACAGGGGAACTATGGCTACACCTTC. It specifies CASSSRQGNYGYTF.

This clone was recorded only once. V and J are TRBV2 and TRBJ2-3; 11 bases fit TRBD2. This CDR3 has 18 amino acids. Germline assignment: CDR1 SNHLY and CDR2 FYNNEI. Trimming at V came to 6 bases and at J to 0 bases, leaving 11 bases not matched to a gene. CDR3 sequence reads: CASRSTSGGSTSTDTQYF. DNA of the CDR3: TGTGCCAGCAGATCAACTAGCGGGGGAAGTACTAGCACAGATACGCAGTATTTT.

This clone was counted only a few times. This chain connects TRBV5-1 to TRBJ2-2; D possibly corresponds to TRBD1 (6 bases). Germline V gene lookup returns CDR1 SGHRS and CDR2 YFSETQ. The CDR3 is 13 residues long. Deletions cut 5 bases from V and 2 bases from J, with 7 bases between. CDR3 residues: CASRQGNTGELFF. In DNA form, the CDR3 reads TGCGCCAGCAGACAGGGAAACACCGGGGAGCTGTTTTTT.

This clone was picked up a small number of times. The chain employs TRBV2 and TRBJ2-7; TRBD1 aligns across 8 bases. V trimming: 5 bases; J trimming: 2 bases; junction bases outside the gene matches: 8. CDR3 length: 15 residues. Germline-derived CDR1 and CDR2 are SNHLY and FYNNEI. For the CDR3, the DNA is TGTGCCAGCAGTATGGACAGGGCATCCCCCTACGAGCAGTACTTC. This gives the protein CASSMDRASPYEQYF.

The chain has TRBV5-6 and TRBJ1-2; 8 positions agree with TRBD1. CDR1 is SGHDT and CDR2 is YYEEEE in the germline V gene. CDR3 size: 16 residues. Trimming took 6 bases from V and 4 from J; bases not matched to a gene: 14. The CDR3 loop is CASIIVGQGLGYGYTF. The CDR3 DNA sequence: TGTGCCAGCATCATTGTTGGACAGGGATTAGGCTATGGCTACACCTTC. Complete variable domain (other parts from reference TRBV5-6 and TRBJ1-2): DAGVTQSPTHLIKTRGQQVTLRCSPKSGHDTVSWYQQALGQGPQFIFQYYEEEERQRGNFPDRFSGHQFPNYSSELNVNALLLGDSALYLCASIIVGQGLGYGYTFGSGTRLTVV.

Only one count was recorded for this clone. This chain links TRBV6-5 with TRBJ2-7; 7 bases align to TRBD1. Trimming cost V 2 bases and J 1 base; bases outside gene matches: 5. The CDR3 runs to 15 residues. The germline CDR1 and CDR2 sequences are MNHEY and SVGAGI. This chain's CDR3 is CASSYTTGRSYEQYF. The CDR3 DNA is TGTGCCAGCAGTTACACGACAGGGCGATCCTACGAGCAGTACTTC.

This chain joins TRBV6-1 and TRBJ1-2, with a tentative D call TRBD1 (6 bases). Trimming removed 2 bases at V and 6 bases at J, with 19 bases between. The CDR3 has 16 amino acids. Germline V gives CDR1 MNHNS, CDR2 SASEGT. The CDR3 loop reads CASSELTGHSTDGYTF. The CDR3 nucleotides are TGTGCCAGCAGTGAACTTACGGGACACTCAACAGATGGCTACACCTTC.

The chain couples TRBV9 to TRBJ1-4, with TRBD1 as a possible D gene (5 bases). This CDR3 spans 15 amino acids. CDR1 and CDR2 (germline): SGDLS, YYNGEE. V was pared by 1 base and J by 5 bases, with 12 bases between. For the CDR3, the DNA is TGTGCCAGCAGCGTATGGGGAGGGACGAATGAAAAACTGTTTTTT. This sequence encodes CASSVWGGTNEKLFF.

The CDR3 is CASSSTGVDTQYF. CDR3 DNA: TGTGCCAGCAGCTCCACAGGGGTGGATACGCAGTATTTT. This chain links TRBV5-4 with TRBJ2-3; 7 positions agree with TRBD1. This CDR3 contains 13 residues. Germline trimming cut 3 bases from V and 6 bases from J; bases unmatched to any gene: 4. Germline values: CDR1 SGHNT, CDR2 YYREEE (reference sequence).

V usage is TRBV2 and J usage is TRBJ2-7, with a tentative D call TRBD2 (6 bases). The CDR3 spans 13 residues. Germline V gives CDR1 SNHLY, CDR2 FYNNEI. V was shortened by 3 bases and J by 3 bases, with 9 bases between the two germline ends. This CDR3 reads CASSERTIYEQYF. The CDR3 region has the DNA TGTGCCAGCAGTGAGAGGACTATCTACGAGCAGTACTTC. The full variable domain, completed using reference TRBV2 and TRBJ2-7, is EPEVTQTPSHQVTQMGQEVILRCVPISNHLYFYWYRQILGQKVEFLVSFYNNEISEKSEIFDDQFSVERPDGSNFTLKIRSTKLEDSAMYFCASSERTIYEQYFGPGTRLTVT.

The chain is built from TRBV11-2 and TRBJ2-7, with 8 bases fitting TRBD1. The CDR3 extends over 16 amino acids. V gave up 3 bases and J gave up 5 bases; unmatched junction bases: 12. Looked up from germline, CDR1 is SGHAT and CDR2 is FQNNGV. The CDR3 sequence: CASSLDQGAYLDEQYF. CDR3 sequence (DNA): TGTGCCAGCAGCTTGGACCAGGGGGCGTATCTCGACGAGCAGTACTTC. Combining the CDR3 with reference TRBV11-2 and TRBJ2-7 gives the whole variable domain EAGVAQSPRYKIIEKRQSVAFWCNPISGHATLYWYQQILGQGPKLLIQFQNNGVVDDSQLPKDRFSAERLKGVDSTLKIQPAKLEDSAVYLCASSLDQGAYLDEQYFGPGTRLTVT.

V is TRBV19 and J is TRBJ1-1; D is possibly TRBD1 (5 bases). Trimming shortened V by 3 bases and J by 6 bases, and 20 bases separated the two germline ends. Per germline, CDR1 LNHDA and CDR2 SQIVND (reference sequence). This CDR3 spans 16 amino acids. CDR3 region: CASSMVPRVINPEAFF. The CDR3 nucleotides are TGTGCCAGTAGTATGGTTCCCAGGGTGATTAACCCTGAAGCTTTCTTT.

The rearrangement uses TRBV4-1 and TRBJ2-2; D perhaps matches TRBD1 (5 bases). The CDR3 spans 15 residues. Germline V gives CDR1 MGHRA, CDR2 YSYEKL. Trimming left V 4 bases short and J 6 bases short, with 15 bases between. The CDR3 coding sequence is TGCGCCAGCAGCCCGACAGAAAGTTGGCCCGGGGAGCTGTTTTTT. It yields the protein CASSPTESWPGELFF.

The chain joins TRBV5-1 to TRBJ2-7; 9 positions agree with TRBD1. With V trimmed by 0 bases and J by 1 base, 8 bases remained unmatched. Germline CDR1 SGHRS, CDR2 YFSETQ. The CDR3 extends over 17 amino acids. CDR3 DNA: TGCGCCAGCAGCTTGGGGCGGGGACAGGGAACGTCCTACGAGCAGTACTTC. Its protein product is CASSLGRGQGTSYEQYF.

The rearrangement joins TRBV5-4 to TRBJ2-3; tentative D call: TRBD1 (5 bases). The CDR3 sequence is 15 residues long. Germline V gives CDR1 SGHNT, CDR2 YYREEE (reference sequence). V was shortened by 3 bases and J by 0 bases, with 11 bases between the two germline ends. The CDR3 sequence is CASSSDGHSTDTQYF. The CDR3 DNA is TGTGCCAGCAGCTCGGACGGACATAGCACAGATACGCAGTATTTT.

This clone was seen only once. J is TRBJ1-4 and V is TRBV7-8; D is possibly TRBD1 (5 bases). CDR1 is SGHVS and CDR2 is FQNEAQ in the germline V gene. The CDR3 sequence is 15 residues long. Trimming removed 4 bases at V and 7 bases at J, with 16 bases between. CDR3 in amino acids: CASSSQGSLGEKLFF. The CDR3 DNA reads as TGTGCCAGCAGCTCTCAGGGAAGTTTGGGTGAAAAACTGTTTTTT.

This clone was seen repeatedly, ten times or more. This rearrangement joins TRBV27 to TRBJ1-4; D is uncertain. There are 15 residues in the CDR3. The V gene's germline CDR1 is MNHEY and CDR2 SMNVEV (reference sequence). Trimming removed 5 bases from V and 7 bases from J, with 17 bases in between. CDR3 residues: CASSREGGLSEKLFF. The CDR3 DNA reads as TGTGCCAGCAGTCGCGAAGGAGGGCTGAGTGAAAAACTGTTTTTT.

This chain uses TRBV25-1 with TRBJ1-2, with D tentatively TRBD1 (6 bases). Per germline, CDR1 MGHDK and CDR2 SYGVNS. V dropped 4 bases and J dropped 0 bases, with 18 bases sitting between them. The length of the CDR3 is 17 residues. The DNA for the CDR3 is TGTGCCAGCAGTGGGCCGGGGGGGCCTTTAGCTAACTATGGCTACACCTTC. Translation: CASSGPGGPLANYGYTF.

The CDR3 bases are TGCGCCAGCAGCCAGAGACTAGCGGGCACCCAAGAGACCCAGTACTTC. As protein: CASSQRLAGTQETQYF. The chain uses TRBV4-1 and TRBJ2-5; 10 bases fit TRBD2. The CDR3 extends over 16 amino acids. Trimming removed 3 bases from V and 1 base from J; junction bases left unmatched: 5. Germline CDR1 and CDR2: MGHRA and YSYEKL.

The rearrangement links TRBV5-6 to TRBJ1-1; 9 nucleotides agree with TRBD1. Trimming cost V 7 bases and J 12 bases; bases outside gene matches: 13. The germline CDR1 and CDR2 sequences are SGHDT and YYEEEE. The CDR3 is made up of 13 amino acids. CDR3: CASRRRTGVGTFF. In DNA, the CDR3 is TGTGCCAGCCGGCGGAGGACAGGGGTGGGGACTTTCTTT.

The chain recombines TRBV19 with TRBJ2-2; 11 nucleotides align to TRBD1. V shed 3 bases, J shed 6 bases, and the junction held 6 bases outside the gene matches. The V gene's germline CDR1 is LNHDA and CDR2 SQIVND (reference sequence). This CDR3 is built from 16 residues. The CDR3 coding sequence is TGTGCCAGTAGTATGCGGTGGACAGGGGGCCCCGGGGAGCTGTTTTTT. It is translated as CASSMRWTGGPGELFF.

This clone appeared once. The CDR3 spells CSVGQGGYEQYF. In DNA form, the CDR3 reads TGCAGCGTAGGACAGGGAGGGTACGAGCAGTACTTC. The chain employs TRBV29-1 and TRBJ2-7; weak D call: TRBD1 (8 bases). Germline loops: CDR1 SQVTM, CDR2 ANQGSEA. Trimming stripped 6 bases from V and 4 bases from J, with 13 bases between. The CDR3 covers 12 residues.

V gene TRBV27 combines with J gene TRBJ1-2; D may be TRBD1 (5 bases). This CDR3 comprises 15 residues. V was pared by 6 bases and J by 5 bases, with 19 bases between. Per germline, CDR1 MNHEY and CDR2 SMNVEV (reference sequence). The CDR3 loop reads CASSRSGRTHYGYTF. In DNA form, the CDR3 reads TGTGCCAGCAGCCGCAGTGGCAGGACACATTATGGCTACACCTTC.

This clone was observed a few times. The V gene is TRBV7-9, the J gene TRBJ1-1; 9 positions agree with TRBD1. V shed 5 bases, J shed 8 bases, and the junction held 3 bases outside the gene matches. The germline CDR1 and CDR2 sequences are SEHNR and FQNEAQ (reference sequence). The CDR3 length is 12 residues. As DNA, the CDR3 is TGTGCCAGCAGCAACAGGGGGCAGGAAGCTTTCTTT. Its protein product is CASSNRGQEAFF.